A selection of T cell receptor beta chains follows, all from one sample in a study of T cells of healthy individuals. Via MiXCR, TCRdb re-called the 5' RACE reads, giving one row per CDR3 protein. The sample has 40,000 to 65,000 distinct CDR3 sequences, roughly 14% seen once. These receptors were taken from a human donor in good health. Both conserved end residues are part of each CDR3. A D gene is named only where the DNA matches it firmly. Clone size is given for some rows only: seen once, a few or many times, or a class if the clone is expanded.

clone size: many
D gene: -
V gene: TRBV5-1
J gene: TRBJ2-2
CDR3 length: 15
CDR3 DNA: TGCGCCAGCAGCCTGAGGCGGACAACGGGCGGGGAGCTGTTTTTT
CDR3 protein: CASSLRRTTGGELFF

clone size: few
D gene: TRBD2
V gene: TRBV4-2
J gene: TRBJ2-7
CDR3 length: 16
CDR3 DNA: TGTGCCAGCAGCCAAGAGTGGCTAGCGGGGCAATACGAGCAGTACTTC
CDR3 protein: CASSQEWLAGQYEQYF

clone size: many
D gene: -
V gene: TRBV29-1
J gene: TRBJ2-7
CDR3 length: 12
CDR3 DNA: TGCAGCGTTGAACAGGGCAGCGGAGAGCAGTACTTC
CDR3 protein: CSVEQGSGEQYF

clone size: few
D gene: -
V gene: TRBV20-1
J gene: TRBJ2-7
CDR3 length: 12
CDR3 DNA: TGCAGTGCTAGAGACGTATACTACGAGCAGTACTTC
CDR3 protein: CSARDVYYEQYF

clone size: many
D gene: TRBD2
V gene: TRBV11-2
J gene: TRBJ2-3
CDR3 length: 15
CDR3 DNA: TGTGCCAGCAGCTTAGTGTCGGTAGCGGGAGATACGCAGTATTTT
CDR3 protein: CASSLVSVAGDTQYF

clone size: -
D gene: TRBD1
V gene: TRBV4-3
J gene: TRBJ2-4
CDR3 length: 15
CDR3 DNA: TGCGCCAGCAGCGAGAGGACAGGGAGCAAAAACATTCAGTACTTC
CDR3 protein: CASSERTGSKNIQYF

clone size: many
D gene: TRBD1
V gene: TRBV10-1
J gene: TRBJ1-1
CDR3 length: 15
CDR3 DNA: TGCGCCAGCAGTGAGACAGGGGGGCCCAGCGCTGAAGCTTTCTTT
CDR3 protein: CASSETGGPSAEAFF

clone size: many
D gene: TRBD2
V gene: TRBV4-3
J gene: TRBJ2-2
CDR3 length: 16
CDR3 DNA: TGCGCCAGCAGCCAACATAGCGGGGGAGACACCGGGGAGCTGTTTTTT
CDR3 protein: CASSQHSGGDTGELFF

clone size: -
D gene: TRBD2
V gene: TRBV20-1
J gene: TRBJ2-1
CDR3 length: 15
CDR3 DNA: TGCAGTGCTCCCTCACTAGCGGGAGTCTACAATGAGCAGTTCTTC
CDR3 protein: CSAPSLAGVYNEQFF

clone size: -
D gene: TRBD1
V gene: TRBV6-5
J gene: TRBJ1-5
CDR3 length: 14
CDR3 DNA: TGTGCCAGCAGTTACGGACAGGGAAGTCAGCCCCAGCATTTT
CDR3 protein: CASSYGQGSQPQHF

clone size: many
D gene: TRBD1
V gene: TRBV5-8
J gene: TRBJ1-1
CDR3 length: 15
CDR3 DNA: TGTGCCAGCAGCTTTAGGGCAGGGGGCCACACTGAAGCTTTCTTT
CDR3 protein: CASSFRAGGHTEAFF

clone size: few
D gene: TRBD2
V gene: TRBV20-1
J gene: TRBJ2-3
CDR3 length: 18
CDR3 DNA: TGCAGTGCTCGGCCCGGACTAGCGGGAGGGGGGAGAGAAGATACGCAGTATTTT
CDR3 protein: CSARPGLAGGGREDTQYF

clone size: -
D gene: -
V gene: TRBV30
J gene: TRBJ2-7
CDR3 length: 14
CDR3 DNA: TGTGCCTGGAGTGTACCCAGACTACAGGGCGAGCAGTACTTC
CDR3 protein: CAWSVPRLQGEQYF

clone size: few
D gene: -
V gene: TRBV24-1
J gene: TRBJ2-1
CDR3 length: 16
CDR3 DNA: TGTGCCACCAGTGAACCAGGGGTTAGCTCCTACAATGAGCAGTTCTTC
CDR3 protein: CATSEPGVSSYNEQFF

clone size: few
D gene: TRBD1
V gene: TRBV10-3
J gene: TRBJ1-1
CDR3 length: 15
CDR3 DNA: TGTGCCATCAGGCAGGGGGGAGGTGAGAACACTGAAGCTTTCTTT
CDR3 protein: CAIRQGGGENTEAFF

clone size: many
D gene: TRBD1
V gene: TRBV6-6
J gene: TRBJ2-5
CDR3 length: 15
CDR3 DNA: TGTGCCAGCAGTTACTCCAGGGGGCAAGGAGAGACCCAGTACTTC
CDR3 protein: CASSYSRGQGETQYF

clone size: few
D gene: -
V gene: TRBV21-1
J gene: TRBJ2-1
CDR3 length: 17
CDR3 DNA: TGTGCCAGCAGCAAAGTCGGGACTAGCGGGGCCCTCAATGAGCAGTTCTTC
CDR3 protein: CASSKVGTSGALNEQFF

clone size: -
D gene: -
V gene: TRBV27
J gene: TRBJ2-7
CDR3 length: 17
CDR3 DNA: TGTGCCAGCAGTTTACTTGCTTACCCATGGGGATCCTACGAGCAGTACTTC
CDR3 protein: CASSLLAYPWGSYEQYF

clone size: many
D gene: TRBD1
V gene: TRBV29-1
J gene: TRBJ1-2
CDR3 length: 12
CDR3 DNA: TGCAGCGTCGGCAGGGGGGCCTATGGCTACACCTTC
CDR3 protein: CSVGRGAYGYTF

clone size: -
D gene: -
V gene: TRBV9
J gene: TRBJ1-2
CDR3 length: 15
CDR3 DNA: TGTGAAAGAAGAGGAGATCACCGCTCCTCCTATGGCTACACATTC
CDR3 protein: CERRGDHRSSYGYTF

clone size: -
D gene: TRBD1
V gene: TRBV20-1
J gene: TRBJ1-4
CDR3 length: 15
CDR3 DNA: TGCAGTGCTAGATCGACAGGGACATCGGGTGAAAAACTGTTTTTT
CDR3 protein: CSARSTGTSGEKLFF

clone size: -
D gene: -
V gene: TRBV4-3
J gene: TRBJ2-4
CDR3 length: 18
CDR3 DNA: TGCGCCAGCAGCCAAGAAGACCGGCAGGCATCAGCCAAAAACATTCAGTACTTC
CDR3 protein: CASSQEDRQASAKNIQYF

clone size: -
D gene: -
V gene: TRBV11-2
J gene: TRBJ2-7
CDR3 length: 14
CDR3 DNA: TGTGCCAGCACCCCCGAGGGCCCATCCTACGAGCAGTACTTC
CDR3 protein: CASTPEGPSYEQYF

clone size: -
D gene: -
V gene: TRBV19
J gene: TRBJ2-7
CDR3 length: 8
CDR3 DNA: TGTGCCAGGCCCGGGCAGTACTTC
CDR3 protein: CARPGQYF

clone size: -
D gene: -
V gene: TRBV20-1
J gene: TRBJ1-3
CDR3 length: 16
CDR3 DNA: TGCAGTGCCCGCAGTCCGACAGGACTCTCTGGAAACACCATATATTTT
CDR3 protein: CSARSPTGLSGNTIYF

clone size: once
D gene: TRBD1
V gene: TRBV9
J gene: TRBJ2-7
CDR3 length: 15
CDR3 DNA: TGTGCCAGCAGCCCAAGGACAGGGGGCAGATCCGAGCAGTACTTC
CDR3 protein: CASSPRTGGRSEQYF